This T cell receptor (beta chain) emerged from a study of blood T cell repertoires in COVID-19. Study-wide background: The United States, Italy and Spain were the sources of the acute and convalescent COVID-19 samples. The analysed material was cDNA or gDNA that came from T cells, B-cell-depleted T cells, or PBMCs.

CDR3 size: 12 residues. Germline V gene data show CDR1 as SGHTS and CDR2 as YDEGEE. The trim removed 6 bases at V and 5 bases at J, leaving 3 bases unmatched. In the original processing: From reference gene primer amplification, estimates of nucleated cell counts were derived. Data came from immunoSEQ multiplex PCR; TCRdb stores just in-frame clones and leaves some out. Clonal size and the V and J genes are those of that table, whereas D and trimming came from the DNA. The sample shows around 130,000 clones, around 77% of them seen only once. This TCR derives from a human donor in a cohort sampled during active COVID-19. J is TRBJ2-5 and V is TRBV5-8, with TRBD1 matching over 8 bases. Sequenced material: peripheral blood. CDR3 bases: TGTGCCAGCACCAGACAGGGGGAGACCCAGTACTTC. Amino acids: CASTRQGETQYF.